A selection of T cell receptor beta chains follows, all from one sample in a study of T cell repertoires in cytomegalovirus infection. TCRdb analysed the reads with MiXCR anew, one entry per CDR3 protein. In the table there are about 770,000 distinct CDR3 sequences, 25% to 30% of which are singletons. The antigens for these receptors are not known. Sequenced here: cultured CD8+ T cells from PBMCs, sampled from culture after CMV antigen stimulation. The origin of the receptors is a human donor in good health (CMV status not recorded). Some clones in this sample may be carry-over from other donors' samples. Each CDR3 is given with its conserved first and last residue. D genes are given only for firm matches. Expanded clones are given a class, and other clones once, few, many or no size at all.

D | J | size | V | DNA | CDR3
TRBD1 | TRBJ1-4 | - | TRBV7-9 | TGTGCCAGCAGCTCGGGTCAGGGGGTCCTGTTTTTT | CASSSGQGVLFF
- | TRBJ2-6 | - | TRBV7-6 | TGTGCCAGCAGCTCAACTGGAGGGGCCAACGTCCTGACTTTC | CASSSTGGANVLTF
- | TRBJ1-5 | - | TRBV14 | TGTGCCAGCAGCCAAGGTAAGGGATACAATCAGCCCCAGCATTTT | CASSQGKGYNQPQHF
- | TRBJ2-1 | few | TRBV7-8 | TGTGCCAGCAGCTTAGGGCCTGACCCCTACAATGAGCAGTTCTTC | CASSLGPDPYNEQFF
- | TRBJ2-7 | - | TRBV14 | TGTGCCAGCAGCCAGCTATTCCACGAGCAGTACTTC | CASSQLFHEQYF
TRBD1 | TRBJ2-7 | few | TRBV3-1 | TGTGCCAGCAGCCAAGATCCCTCCTTACAGGGGGTGAGCTACGAGCAGTACTTC | CASSQDPSLQGVSYEQYF
TRBD1 | TRBJ2-7 | many | TRBV7-9 | TGTGCCAGCAGCTTAGAAGGACAGGGAGACTCCTACGAGCAGTACTTC | CASSLEGQGDSYEQYF
- | TRBJ2-3 | - | TRBV4-1 | TGCGCCAGCAGCCAAGATCGAGGGGGGGGGGCCAATACGCAGTATTTT | CASSQDRGGGANTQYF
- | TRBJ2-5 | - | TRBV7-6 | TGTGCTAGCAGCCCAGGGGTCGGGACCCAGTACTTC | CASSPGVGTQYF
TRBD1 | TRBJ2-2 | - | TRBV27 | TGTGCCAGCAGTTTACCAACAGGGGGCGGGCCCGGGGAGCTGTTTTTT | CASSLPTGGGPGELFF
- | TRBJ1-2 | few | TRBV14 | TGTGCCAGCAGCCAGGAACCGGGACTCCCTTATGGCTACACCTTC | CASSQEPGLPYGYTF
- | TRBJ2-1 | many | TRBV11-1 | TGTGCCAGCTCGAACTCCTACAATGAGCAGTTCTTC | CASSNSYNEQFF
- | TRBJ2-1 | few | TRBV4-3 | TGCGCCAGCAGCCAAGACTCCCGCTCCTACAATGAGCAGTTCTTC | CASSQDSRSYNEQFF
- | TRBJ2-5 | - | TRBV7-2 | TGTGCCAGCGGCTTAGTAGGCGGGGAAGAGACCCAGTACTTC | CASGLVGGEETQYF
TRBD1 | TRBJ2-7 | - | TRBV24-1 | TGTGCCACCAGTGATCCCCGGGACAGGGCCTACGAGCAGTACTTC | CATSDPRDRAYEQYF
- | TRBJ2-5 | many | TRBV7-9 | TGTGCCAGCAGCCTCTCTCAAGGGACGCCTAAAGGAGAGACCCAGTACTTC | CASSLSQGTPKGETQYF